The T cell receptor (beta chain) under discussion was sequenced for a study of molecular identifiers for immune sequencing clone quantification. Study results and caveats: Among more than 850,000 naive cells, spiked Jurkat TCR RNA from a single cell was reportedly detectable.

Sorted cell numbers of roughly 17,000 to 1,100,000, with 10%, 30% or 50% RNA, served as input for naive CD8 libraries. The CDR3 extends over 15 amino acids. Germline loops: CDR1 MNHEY, CDR2 SVGAGI. Previously described methods and listed TCR primers produced bulk TCR libraries. TCRdb re-called the PCR reads with MiXCR, one entry per CDR3 protein. The repertoire holds about 640,000 distinct CDR3 sequences, with 15% to 20% as singletons. Turning to this clonotype: Its antigen is currently unknown. One junction end does not reproduce the germline sequence, and a read error may be involved.

The chain is built from TRBV6-5 and TRBJ2-1; unclear D gene. Sequenced input: naive CD8+ T cells from blood, with Jurkat cell RNA spiked in. Stated subset: FACS-sorted CD8+CD4-CCR7+CD45RA+ naive T cells. The sequence came from a human donor in good health. Some libraries in this study had Jurkat cell RNA spiked in. Here the CDR3 reads CASSPSSGAYNGQFF. The CDR3 coding sequence is TGTGCCAGCAGTCCCTCATCCGGAGCCTACAATGGGCAGTTCTTC.